This record covers a single TCR beta chain. Some clones are missing from TCRdb's copy, which holds only in-frame ones; the method was immunoSEQ multiplex PCR. The sample holds about 48,000 clones, around 89% seen once. The data are from a study of OX40 agonist ivuxolimab in advanced cancers. Background on the study: Prior anti-PD-1, anti-PD-L1 or anti-CTLA-4 therapy was allowed; 40% had some.

This clonotype was sampled from an adult with an advanced solid tumor such as melanoma, head and neck, liver or kidney cancer. This sample comprised CD4+ or CD8+ T cells sorted from blood, obtained in a trial of the OX40 agonist ivuxolimab.

The chain's CDR3 is CASSAWASGNTIYF. The CDR3 DNA sequence: TGTGCCAGCAGTGCTTGGGCCTCTGGAAACACCATATATTTT. The V call is TRBV25-1, the J call TRBJ1-3; no clear D. V lost 4 bases and J 0 bases, leaving 7 bases between the germline ends. The CDR3 covers 14 residues. The V gene's germline CDR1 is MGHDK and CDR2 SYGVNS.